This TCR beta chain was recovered during a study of T cell responses to AZD1222 COVID-19 vaccine. Study-wide results and caveats: A mostly white British donor set with more females was recruited, and clonal diversity was possibly underestimated.

Only in-frame clones appear in the TCRdb table, and some are missing; sequencing was by immunoSEQ multiplex PCR. The sample lists about 120,000 clones, roughly 87% seen once, with under 3% in the top ten. V was cut by 2 bases and J by 0 bases, with 10 bases left in between. Germline V gene lookup returns CDR1 MNHNS and CDR2 SASEGT. This CDR3 contains 15 residues. This clone was detected once. Its antigen is currently unknown. The sample here was peripheral blood, taken 28 days after the second AZD1222 dose. The receptor was isolated from an adult who received the AZD1222 COVID-19 vaccine. V usage is TRBV6-1 and J usage is TRBJ2-5; D may be TRBD1 (5 bases). The CDR3 region has the DNA TGTGCCAGCAGTGAACAGGGTATAGACCAAGAGACCCAGTACTTC. Translated, it gives CASSEQGIDQETQYF.